This TCR beta chain was sequenced in a study of T cells in localized non-small cell lung cancer. Study-wide points: Heterogeneity remains possible because sequencing was limited to only one tumor region. Researchers found a median 57 of the top 100 tumor clones in adjacent lung. With higher T cell density in blood came longer overall survival. The highest T cell clonality was in uninvolved adjacent lung, above tumor.

Comment on this clone: Its antigen is undetermined.

J was trimmed by 0 bases and V by 6 bases; bases with no gene match: 1. The CDR3 is made up of 14 amino acids. Looked up from germline, CDR1 is MDHEN and CDR2 is SYDVKM. TCRdb keeps only in-frame clones here, not all; method: immunoSEQ multiplex PCR. The sample lists 50,000 to 75,000 clones; roughly 92% were seen once. This material consisted of peripheral blood, taken before any cancer treatment. This chain joins TRBV28 and TRBJ1-3; 8 positions agree with TRBD1. This receptor was taken from a man between 35 and 75 years old with stage I lung adenocarcinoma. CDR3 nucleotides: TGTGCCAGCAGAGACAGGGGCTCTGGAAACACCATATATTTT. Translation: CASRDRGSGNTIYF.